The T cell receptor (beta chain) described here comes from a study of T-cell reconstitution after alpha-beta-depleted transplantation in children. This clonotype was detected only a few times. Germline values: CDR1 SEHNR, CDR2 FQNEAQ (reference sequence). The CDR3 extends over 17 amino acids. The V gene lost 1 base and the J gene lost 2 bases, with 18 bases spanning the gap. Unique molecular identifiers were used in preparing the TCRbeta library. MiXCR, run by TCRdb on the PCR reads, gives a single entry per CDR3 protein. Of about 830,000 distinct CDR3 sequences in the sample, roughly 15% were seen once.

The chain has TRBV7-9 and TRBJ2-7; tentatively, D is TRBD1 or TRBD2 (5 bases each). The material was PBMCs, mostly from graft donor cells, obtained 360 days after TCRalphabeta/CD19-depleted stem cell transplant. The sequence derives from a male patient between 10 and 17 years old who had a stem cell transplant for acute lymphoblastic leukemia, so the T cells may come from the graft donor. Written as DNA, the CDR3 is TGTGCCAGCAGCTTAGACCGGGGCCTTAGCGCTACCTACGAGCAGTACTTC. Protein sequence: CASSLDRGLSATYEQYF.